Listed here are 13 T cell receptor beta chains from one sample, sequenced in a study of radiation and T cells in renal cell carcinoma. The data were produced by immunoSEQ multiplex PCR, yet TCRdb's version contains in-frame clones alone and is incomplete. The sample has 40,000 to 50,000 clones; 83% are singletons. The time point denotes: baseline pretreatment blood. Treatment specified: 15 Gy SBRT to primary tumor, nephrectomy 4 weeks later. Sample: blood, taken from a patient whose treatment included radiotherapy and nephrectomy. The receptor source for this set is a woman between 65 and 79 years old with renal cell carcinoma.

The genes are TRBV5-6 and TRBJ2-2; tentatively, D is TRBD1 (5 bases). Trimming removed 2 bases at V and 3 bases at J, with 23 bases between. The CDR3 is made up of 19 amino acids. Germline assignment: CDR1 SGHDT and CDR2 YYEEEE. The CDR3 DNA reads as TGTGCCAGCAGCTTCGTAGACATTCGGGCAGGGTGGGACACCGGGGAGCTGTTTTTT. Translated, it gives CASSFVDIRAGWDTGELFF.

The chain combines TRBV13 with TRBJ2-3, with TRBD2 matching over 7 bases. This CDR3 spans 16 amino acids. The J segment lost 0 bases and the V segment lost 4 bases, leaving 7 bases of the junction unmatched. Per germline, CDR1 PRHDT and CDR2 FYEKMQ (reference sequence). CDR3 sequence reads: CASSSLAETSTDTQYF. The DNA of the CDR3 is TGTGCCAGCAGCTCCCTAGCGGAAACTAGCACAGATACGCAGTATTTT.

The chain has TRBV27 and TRBJ1-3; D is uncertain. The V end was cut by 3 bases, the J end by 0 bases, with 12 bases between. Germline CDR1 reads MNHEY; CDR2 reads SMNVEV (reference sequence). The CDR3 loop spans 16 amino acids. CDR3: CASSLEGPLSGNTIYF. The CDR3 region has the DNA TGTGCCAGCAGTTTGGAAGGACCCCTCTCTGGAAACACCATATATTTT.

This chain connects TRBV19 to TRBJ2-7; 7 nucleotides align to TRBD1. V trimming: 6 bases; J trimming: 2 bases; junction bases outside the gene matches: 7. In germline, CDR1 is LNHDA, CDR2 SQIVND (reference sequence). This CDR3 has 14 residues. The DNA of the CDR3 is TGTGCCAGTAGCGGGACAGCCACGGCCTACGAGCAGTACTTC. Residues: CASSGTATAYEQYF.

The chain recombines TRBV4-1 with TRBJ2-5; perhaps TRBD1 as D (6 bases). Trimming cost V 4 bases and J 2 bases, with 11 bases left between them. The CDR3 is 14 amino acids. CDR1 MGHRA and CDR2 YSYEKL come from the germline V gene. CDR3: CASSLTGHQETQYF. The CDR3 region has the DNA TGCGCCAGCAGCCTCACGGGACATCAAGAGACCCAGTACTTC.

V gene TRBV6-1 combines with J gene TRBJ2-3; a possible D gene is TRBD2 (6 bases). The CDR3 has 14 amino acids. Germline lookup yields CDR1 MNHNS and CDR2 SASEGT. Trimming pared 7 bases from V and 0 bases from J, leaving 11 bases between. The CDR3 region has the DNA TGTGCCAGCATATTCCGGGAGAGCACAGATACGCAGTATTTT. It specifies CASIFRESTDTQYF.

The chain is built from TRBV5-1 and TRBJ1-2, with 8 bases fitting TRBD1. The CDR3 totals 18 residues. The germline gives CDR1 SGHRS, CDR2 YFSETQ. V trimming: 4 bases; J trimming: 0 bases; junction bases outside the gene matches: 14. The CDR3 reads CASSTSGTGLKANYGYTF. CDR3 bases: TGCGCCAGCAGCACCTCCGGGACAGGCCTCAAAGCTAACTATGGCTACACCTTC.

CDR3 DNA: TGTGCCAGCAGCTTAGCGGGAGATTTGGGACCTTCCTACAACACTGAAGCTTTCTTT. This sequence encodes CASSLAGDLGPSYNTEAFF. This chain joins TRBV7-2 and TRBJ1-1, with D maybe TRBD1 (5 bases). CDR3 length: 19 residues. Germline CDR1 reads SGHTA; CDR2 reads FQGNSA. Trimming removed 0 bases from V and 2 bases from J, with 22 bases in between.

This chain joins TRBV18 and TRBJ2-2; TRBD1 matches at 7 bases. This CDR3 is 15 amino acids long. V lost 3 bases and J lost 4; bases outside the gene matches: 5. CDR1 and CDR2 (germline): KGHSH, LQKENI. The chain's CDR3 is CASSPGTDSTGELFF. Written as DNA, the CDR3 is TGTGCCAGCTCACCGGGGACAGATAGCACCGGGGAGCTGTTTTTT.

The chain is built from TRBV5-1 and TRBJ1-4, with D perhaps TRBD1 (6 bases). The germline V gene encodes CDR1 SGHRS and CDR2 YFSETQ. Trimming stripped 4 bases from V and 5 bases from J, with 18 bases between. The length of the CDR3 is 16 residues. Here the CDR3 DNA reads TGCGCCAGCAGCCAACTCTCAGGGGCCTTGAATGAAAAACTGTTTTTT. This encodes CASSQLSGALNEKLFF.

This chain links TRBV5-1 with TRBJ2-7; 14 bases line up with TRBD2. The CDR3 totals 17 residues. With V trimmed by 4 bases and J by 5 bases, 11 bases remained unmatched. Looked up from germline, CDR1 is SGHRS and CDR2 is YFSETQ. The CDR3 sequence: CASSRSGTSGGGDEQYF. The CDR3, as DNA: TGCGCCAGCAGCCGATCCGGGACTAGCGGGGGTGGCGACGAGCAGTACTTC.

This chain links TRBV5-1 with TRBJ1-2, with D hard to call. Trimming shortened V by 9 bases and J by 2 bases, and 11 bases separated the two germline ends. This CDR3 region has 12 residues. Germline values: CDR1 SGHRS, CDR2 YFSETQ. CDR3 sequence: CATSLGNYGYTF. The CDR3, as DNA: TGCGCCACCAGTCTGGGCAACTATGGCTACACCTTC. Based on the CDR3 plus reference TRBV5-1 and TRBJ1-2, the full variable domain is KAGVTQTPRYLIKTRGQQVTLSCSPISGHRSVSWYQQTPGQGLQFLFEYFSETQRNKGNFPGRFSGRQFSNSRSEMNVSTLELGDSALYLCATSLGNYGYTFGSGTRLTVV.

The chain couples TRBV10-3 to TRBJ2-5, with TRBD1 as a possible D gene (6 bases). Trimming removed 0 bases at V and 1 base at J, with 9 bases between. Germline CDR1 and CDR2: ENHRY and SYGVKD. The CDR3 sequence is 15 residues long. CDR3 sequence: CAISESTGSQETQYF. The CDR3 DNA reads TGTGCCATCAGTGAGTCCACAGGGTCCCAAGAGACCCAGTACTTC.